Listed here is a single TCR beta chain. This sample is part of a study of OX40 agonist ivuxolimab in advanced cancers. The assay was immunoSEQ multiplex PCR, and TCRdb's table has in-frame clones only and misses some. The table lists 65,000 to 75,000 clones, nearly 90% of them singletons. Germline values: CDR1 KGHSH, CDR2 LQKENI. V shed 5 bases and J shed 6 bases, with 17 bases lying between them. The CDR3 covers 14 residues. The clonotype originates from an adult with an advanced solid tumor such as melanoma, head and neck, liver or kidney cancer. The rearrangement uses TRBV18 and TRBJ2-7; D gene uncertain. Material: CD4+ or CD8+ T cells sorted from blood, obtained in a trial of the OX40 agonist ivuxolimab. The CDR3 DNA is TGTGCCAGCTCAAGGGCCTTCGCTGGATCCGAGCAGTACTTC. Residues: CASSRAFAGSEQYF.